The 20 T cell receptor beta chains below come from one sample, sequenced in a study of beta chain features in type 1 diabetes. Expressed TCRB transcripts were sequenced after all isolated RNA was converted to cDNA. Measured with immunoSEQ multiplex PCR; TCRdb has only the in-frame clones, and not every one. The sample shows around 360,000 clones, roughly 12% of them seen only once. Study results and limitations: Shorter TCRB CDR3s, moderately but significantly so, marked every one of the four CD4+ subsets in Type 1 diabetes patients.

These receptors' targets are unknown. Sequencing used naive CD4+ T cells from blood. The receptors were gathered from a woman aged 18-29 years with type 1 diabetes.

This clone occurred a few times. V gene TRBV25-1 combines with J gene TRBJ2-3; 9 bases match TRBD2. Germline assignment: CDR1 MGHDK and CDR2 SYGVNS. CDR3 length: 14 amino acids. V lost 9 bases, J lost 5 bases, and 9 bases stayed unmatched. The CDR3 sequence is CASSRGGGVDTQYF. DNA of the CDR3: TGTGCCAGTTCGCGGGGGGGCGGGGTAGATACGCAGTATTTT.

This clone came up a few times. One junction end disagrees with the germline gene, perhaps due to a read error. CDR3 loop: CASTQHLVASSYNEQFF. The CDR3 DNA reads as TGCGCCAGCACCCAACATCTAGTCGCATCATCCTACAATGAGCAGTTCTTC. The J gene is TRBJ2-1, the V gene TRBV4-1; D gene ambiguous. The CDR3 loop spans 17 amino acids. Per the germline V gene, CDR1 is MGHRA and CDR2 is YSYEKL.

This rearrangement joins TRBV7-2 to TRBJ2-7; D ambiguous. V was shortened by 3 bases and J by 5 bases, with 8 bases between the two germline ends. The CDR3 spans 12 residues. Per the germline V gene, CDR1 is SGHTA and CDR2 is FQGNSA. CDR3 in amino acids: CASSFSGDEQYF. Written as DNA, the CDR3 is TGTGCCAGCAGCTTTAGTGGAGACGAGCAGTACTTC.

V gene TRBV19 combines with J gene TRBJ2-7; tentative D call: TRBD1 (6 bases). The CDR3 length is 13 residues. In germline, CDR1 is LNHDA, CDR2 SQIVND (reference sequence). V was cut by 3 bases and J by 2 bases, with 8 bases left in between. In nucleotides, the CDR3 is TGTGCCAGTAGTATGGACAGTACCTACGAGCAGTACTTC. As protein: CASSMDSTYEQYF.

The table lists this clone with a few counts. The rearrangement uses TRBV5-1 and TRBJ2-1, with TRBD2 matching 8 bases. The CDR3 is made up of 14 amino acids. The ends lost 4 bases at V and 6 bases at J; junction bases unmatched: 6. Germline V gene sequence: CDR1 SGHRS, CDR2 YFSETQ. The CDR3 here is CASSPPAGGNEQFF. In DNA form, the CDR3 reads TGCGCCAGCAGCCCCCCGGCGGGGGGCAATGAGCAGTTCTTC.

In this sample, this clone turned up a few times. For the CDR3, the DNA is TGCGCCAGCAGCGGCTCTAGCGGGGGCCTCAACGAGCAGTACTTC. Residues: CASSGSSGGLNEQYF. The rearrangement uses TRBV5-1 and TRBJ2-7, with 10 bases identical to TRBD2. CDR1 and CDR2 from the germline V gene are SGHRS and YFSETQ. Unmatched junction bases numbered 9, after V lost 4 bases and J lost 5 bases. CDR3 length: 15 amino acids.

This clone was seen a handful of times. The CDR3 sequence: CASSQGLAGELYEQYF. CDR3 sequence (DNA): TGCGCCAGCAGCCAAGGCCTAGCGGGAGAGTTATACGAGCAGTACTTC. The V gene is TRBV4-3, the J gene TRBJ2-7; TRBD2 matches at 10 bases. The trim removed 1 base at V and 4 bases at J, leaving 7 bases unmatched. Germline V CDR1 and CDR2: LGHNA, YSLEER. CDR3 size: 16 residues.

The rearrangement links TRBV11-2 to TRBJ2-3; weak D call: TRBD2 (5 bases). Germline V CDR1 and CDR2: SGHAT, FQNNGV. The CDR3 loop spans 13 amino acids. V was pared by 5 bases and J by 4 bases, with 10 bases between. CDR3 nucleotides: TGTGCCAGCAGCGCTCAGAGGGCAGATACGCAGTATTTT. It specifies CASSAQRADTQYF.

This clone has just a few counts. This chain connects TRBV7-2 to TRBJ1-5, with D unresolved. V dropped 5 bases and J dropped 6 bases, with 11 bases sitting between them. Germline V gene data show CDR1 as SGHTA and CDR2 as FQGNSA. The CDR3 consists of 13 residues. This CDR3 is CASSRGRSQPQHF. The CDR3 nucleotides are TGTGCCAGCAGCCGCGGTAGGAGTCAGCCCCAGCATTTT.

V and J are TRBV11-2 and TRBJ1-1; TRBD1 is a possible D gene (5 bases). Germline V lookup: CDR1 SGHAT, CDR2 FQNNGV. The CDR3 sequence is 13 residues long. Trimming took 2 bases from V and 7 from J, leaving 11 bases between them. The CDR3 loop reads CASSLRQKGEAFF. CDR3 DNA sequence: TGTGCCAGCAGCTTAAGACAGAAGGGTGAAGCTTTCTTT.

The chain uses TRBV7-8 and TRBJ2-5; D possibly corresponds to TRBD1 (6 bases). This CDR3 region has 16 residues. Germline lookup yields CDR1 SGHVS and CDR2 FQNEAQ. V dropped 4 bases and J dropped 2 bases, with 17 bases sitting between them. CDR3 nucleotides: TGTGCCAGCAGCTCGTACAGGGTCCGGAGGCAAGAGACCCAGTACTTC. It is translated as CASSSYRVRRQETQYF.

The DNA of the CDR3 is TGTGCCACCAGCAGAGATAGCGCAACGAGGAGTTCACCCCTCCACTTT. Translated: CATSRDSATRSSPLHF. The gene calls are TRBV15 and TRBJ1-6, with unresolved D. Germline values: CDR1 LNHNV, CDR2 YYDKDF (reference sequence). This CDR3 contains 16 residues. V lost 0 bases to trimming and J lost 9 bases, with 15 bases between them.

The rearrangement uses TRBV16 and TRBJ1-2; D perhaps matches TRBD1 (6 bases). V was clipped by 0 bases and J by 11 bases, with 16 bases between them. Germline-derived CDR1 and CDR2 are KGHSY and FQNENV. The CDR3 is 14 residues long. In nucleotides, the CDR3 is TGTGCCAGCAGCCAATCTGGGGACACCTTACCGTACACCTTC. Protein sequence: CASSQSGDTLPYTF.

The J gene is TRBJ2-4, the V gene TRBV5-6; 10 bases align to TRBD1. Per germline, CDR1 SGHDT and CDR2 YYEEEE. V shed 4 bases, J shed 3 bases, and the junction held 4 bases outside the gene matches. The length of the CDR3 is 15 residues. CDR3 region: CASSRTGGLKNIQYF. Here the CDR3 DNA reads TGTGCCAGCAGCAGGACAGGGGGACTCAAAAACATTCAGTACTTC.

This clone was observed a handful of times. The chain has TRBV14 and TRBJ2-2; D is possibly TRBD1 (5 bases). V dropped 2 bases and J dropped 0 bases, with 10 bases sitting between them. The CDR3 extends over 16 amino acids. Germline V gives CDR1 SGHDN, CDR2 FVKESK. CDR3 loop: CASSQLPGTNTGELFF. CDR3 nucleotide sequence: TGTGCCAGCAGCCAACTGCCAGGGACGAACACCGGGGAGCTGTTTTTT.

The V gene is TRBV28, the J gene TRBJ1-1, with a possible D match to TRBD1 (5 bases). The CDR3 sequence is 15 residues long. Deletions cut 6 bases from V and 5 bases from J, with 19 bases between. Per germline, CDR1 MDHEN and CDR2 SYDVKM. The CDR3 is CASSLAIGGVTEAFF. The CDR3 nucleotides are TGTGCCAGCAGCCTTGCGATCGGGGGTGTAACTGAAGCTTTCTTT.

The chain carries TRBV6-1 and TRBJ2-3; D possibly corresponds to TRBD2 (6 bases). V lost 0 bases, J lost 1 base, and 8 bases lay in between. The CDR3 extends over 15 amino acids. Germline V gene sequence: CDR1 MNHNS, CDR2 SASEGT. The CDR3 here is CASSEAWEGTDTQYF. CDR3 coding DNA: TGTGCCAGCAGTGAAGCCTGGGAGGGCACAGATACGCAGTATTTT.

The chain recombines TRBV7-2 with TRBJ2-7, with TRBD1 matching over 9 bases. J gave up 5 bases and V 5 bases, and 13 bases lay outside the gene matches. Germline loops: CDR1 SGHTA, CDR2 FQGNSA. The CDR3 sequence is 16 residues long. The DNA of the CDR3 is TGTGCCAGCAGCCTGATGCTCGGGGACAGGGTCCACGAGCAGTACTTC. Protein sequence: CASSLMLGDRVHEQYF.

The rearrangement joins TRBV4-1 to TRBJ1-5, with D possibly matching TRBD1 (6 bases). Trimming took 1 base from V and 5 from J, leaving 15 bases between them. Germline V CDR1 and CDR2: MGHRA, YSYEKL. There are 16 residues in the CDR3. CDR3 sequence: CASSQVPGAKYQPQHF. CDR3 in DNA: TGCGCCAGCAGCCAAGTTCCAGGGGCAAAATATCAGCCCCAGCATTTT.

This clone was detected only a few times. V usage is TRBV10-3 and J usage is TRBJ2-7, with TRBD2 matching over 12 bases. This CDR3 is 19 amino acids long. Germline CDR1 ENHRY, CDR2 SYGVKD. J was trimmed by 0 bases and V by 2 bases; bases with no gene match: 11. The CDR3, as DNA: TGTGCCATCAGTGAGATGCGGCTAGCGGGAGGGAGGAGCTCCTACGAGCAGTACTTC. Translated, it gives CAISEMRLAGGRSSYEQYF.